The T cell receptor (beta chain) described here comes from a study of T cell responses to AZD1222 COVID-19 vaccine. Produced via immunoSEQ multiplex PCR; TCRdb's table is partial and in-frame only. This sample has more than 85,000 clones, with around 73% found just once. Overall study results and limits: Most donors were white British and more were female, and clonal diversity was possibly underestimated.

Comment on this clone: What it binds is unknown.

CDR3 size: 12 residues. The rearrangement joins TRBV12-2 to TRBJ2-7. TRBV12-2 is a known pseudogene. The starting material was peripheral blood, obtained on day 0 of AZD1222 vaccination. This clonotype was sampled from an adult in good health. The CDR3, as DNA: TGTGCAAGTCGCTTAGGGGATTACGAGCAGTACTTC. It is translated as CASRLGDYEQYF.